Each of the 11 T cell receptor beta chains below was sequenced from the same sample in a study of cytomegalovirus exposure and HLA in healthy donors. Both 60 Vbeta primers and 13 Jbeta primers went into the PCR. Using immunoSEQ multiplex PCR, the repertoire was profiled, and TCRdb retains in-frame clones only, with some absent. This table holds 100,000 to 150,000 clones. Sequencing was performed on PBMCs. The receptors shown here come from a middle-aged woman in good health and CMV-seronegative.

As regards this clone: Other DNA sequences in this sample translate to the same CDR3. The chain recombines TRBV7-2 with TRBJ1-1; possibly TRBD1 for D (6 bases). This CDR3 is built from 14 residues. V lost 3 bases, J lost 0 bases, and 8 bases lay in between. Per germline, CDR1 SGHTA and CDR2 FQGNSA. The CDR3 sequence: CASSFRGLNTEAFF. CDR3 DNA sequence: TGTGCCAGCAGCTTCAGGGGCTTGAACACTGAAGCTTTCTTT.

V and J are TRBV2 and TRBJ1-5, with D possibly TRBD1 on 6 matching bases. Germline V gene sequence: CDR1 SNHLY, CDR2 FYNNEI. The germline V and J ends were trimmed by 8 bases and 1 base, with 12 bases remaining between them. This CDR3 has 14 residues. The CDR3 loop reads CASRGTTSNQPQHF. The CDR3 DNA reads TGTGCCAGCCGTGGGACAACGAGCAATCAGCCCCAGCATTTT. The full variable domain, rest sourced from reference TRBV2 and TRBJ1-5, is EPEVTQTPSHQVTQMGQEVILRCVPISNHLYFYWYRQILGQKVEFLVSFYNNEISEKSEIFDDQFSVERPDGSNFTLKIRSTKLEDSAMYFCASRGTTSNQPQHFGDGTRLSIL.

V is TRBV9 and J is TRBJ1-1; D is unclear. V lost 4 bases, J lost 4 bases, and 5 bases lay in between. CDR1 is SGDLS, CDR2 YYNGEE, per germline. CDR3 length: 11 amino acids. Written as DNA, the CDR3 is TGTGCCAGCAGCCCAGGCACTGAAGCTTTCTTT. It encodes CASSPGTEAFF. Using reference TRBV9 and TRBJ1-1 for the parts outside the CDR3, the full variable domain is DSGVTQTPKHLITATGQRVTLRCSPRSGDLSVYWYQQSLDQGLQFLIQYYNGEERAKGNILERFSAQQFPDLHSELNLSSLELGDSALYFCASSPGTEAFFGQGTRLTVV.

This chain links TRBV19 with TRBJ1-2; 7 nucleotides line up with TRBD1. Per germline, CDR1 LNHDA and CDR2 SQIVND (reference sequence). V lost 4 bases, J lost 2 bases, and 7 bases stayed unmatched. The CDR3 spans 15 residues. The CDR3 bases are TGTGCCAGTAGTAACCACAGGGGCAACAACTATGGCTACACCTTC. This gives the protein CASSNHRGNNYGYTF.

V usage is TRBV7-2 and J usage is TRBJ1-3; D ambiguous. The V gene lost 5 bases and the J gene lost 4 bases, with 15 bases spanning the gap. This CDR3 spans 15 amino acids. Germline CDR1 and CDR2: SGHTA and FQGNSA. The CDR3 DNA is TGTGCCAGCAGCCCAGGCGTCTTACGCGGAAACACCATATATTTT. This translates into CASSPGVLRGNTIYF.

The V and J genes are TRBV4-1 and TRBJ1-5, with D tentatively TRBD1 (5 bases). The germline V gene has CDR1 MGHRA and CDR2 YSYEKL. V was cut by 2 bases and J by 7 bases, with 12 bases left in between. The CDR3 is made up of 14 amino acids. This CDR3 reads CASSQQQETQPQHF. CDR3 nucleotide sequence: TGCGCCAGCAGCCAACAACAGGAGACACAGCCCCAGCATTTT.

The chain employs TRBV7-2 and TRBJ2-1; D gene ambiguous. The germline V and J ends were trimmed by 5 bases and 4 bases, with 12 bases remaining between them. Germline V gives CDR1 SGHTA, CDR2 FQGNSA. This CDR3 has 14 amino acids. CDR3 coding DNA: TGTGCCAGCAGCGTAAACGGTAGATACAATGAGCAGTTCTTC. Amino acids: CASSVNGRYNEQFF.

This rearrangement joins TRBV6-1 to TRBJ2-1; 10 bases match TRBD1. This CDR3 is built from 15 residues. Per germline, CDR1 MNHNS and CDR2 SASEGT. V shed 6 bases, J shed 8 bases, and the junction held 10 bases outside the gene matches. The CDR3 reads CASRGGTGVFDEQFF. CDR3 in DNA: TGTGCCAGCAGGGGAGGGACAGGGGTTTTCGATGAGCAGTTCTTC.

The chain recombines TRBV5-6 with TRBJ2-7, with 8 bases fitting TRBD1. The CDR3 covers 11 residues. Germline V gene lookup returns CDR1 SGHDT and CDR2 YYEEEE. Trimming took 3 bases from V and 10 from J; bases not matched to a gene: 3. The CDR3 region is CASSSGQVQYF. The CDR3 coding sequence is TGTGCCAGCAGCTCGGGACAGGTTCAGTACTTC.

The rearrangement links TRBV5-1 to TRBJ1-2; the D gene is possibly TRBD1 (5 bases). Trimming removed 2 bases at V and 4 bases at J, with 12 bases between. The CDR3 is made up of 14 amino acids. Germline-derived CDR1 and CDR2 are SGHRS and YFSETQ. DNA for the CDR3: TGCGCCAGCAGCTTAGGGGAAGGTGGCTATGGCTACACCTTC. Translated, it gives CASSLGEGGYGYTF.

The chain couples TRBV6-6 to TRBJ2-1; the match to TRBD2 covers 9 bases. The V segment lost 10 bases and the J segment 4 bases; nucleotides outside the gene matches: 14. The germline V gene encodes CDR1 MNHNY and CDR2 SVGAGI (reference sequence). CDR3 length: 16 residues. The CDR3 reads CATRGRYSGGYNEQFF. For the CDR3, the DNA is TGTGCCACCCGGGGACGTTATAGCGGGGGTTACAATGAGCAGTTCTTC.